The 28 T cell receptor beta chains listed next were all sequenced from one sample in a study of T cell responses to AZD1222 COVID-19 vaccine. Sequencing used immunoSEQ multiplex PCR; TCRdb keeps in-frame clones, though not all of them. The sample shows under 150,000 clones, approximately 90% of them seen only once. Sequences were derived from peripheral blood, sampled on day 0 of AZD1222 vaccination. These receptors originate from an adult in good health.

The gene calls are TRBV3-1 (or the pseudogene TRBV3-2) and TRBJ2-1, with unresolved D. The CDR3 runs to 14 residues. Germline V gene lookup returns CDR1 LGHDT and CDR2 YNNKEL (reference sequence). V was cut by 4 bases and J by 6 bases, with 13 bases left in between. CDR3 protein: CASSRKLEPNEQFF. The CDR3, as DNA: TGTGCCAGCAGCCGAAAATTGGAACCCAATGAGCAGTTCTTC.

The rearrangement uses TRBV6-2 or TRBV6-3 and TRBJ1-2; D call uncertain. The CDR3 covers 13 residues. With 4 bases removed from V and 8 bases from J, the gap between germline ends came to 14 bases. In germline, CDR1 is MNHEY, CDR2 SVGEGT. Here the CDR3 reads CASSSRVWVGYTF. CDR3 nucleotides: TGTGCCAGCAGTTCCCGGGTTTGGGTCGGCTACACCTTC.

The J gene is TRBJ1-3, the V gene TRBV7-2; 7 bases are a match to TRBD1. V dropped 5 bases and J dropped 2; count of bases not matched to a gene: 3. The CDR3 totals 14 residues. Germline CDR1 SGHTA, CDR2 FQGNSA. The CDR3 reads CASSEQGTGNTIYF. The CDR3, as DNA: TGTGCCAGCAGCGAACAGGGGACTGGAAACACCATATATTTT.

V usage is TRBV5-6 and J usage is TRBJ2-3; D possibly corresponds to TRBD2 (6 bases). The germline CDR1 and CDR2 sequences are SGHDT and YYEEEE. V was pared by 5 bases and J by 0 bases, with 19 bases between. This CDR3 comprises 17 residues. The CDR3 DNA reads TGTGCCAGCAGTCAACTAAGGGCGGGGCCTAGCACAGATACGCAGTATTTT. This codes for CASSQLRAGPSTDTQYF. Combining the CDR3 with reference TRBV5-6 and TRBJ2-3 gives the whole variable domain DAGVTQSPTHLIKTRGQQVTLRCSPKSGHDTVSWYQQALGQGPQFIFQYYEEEERQRGNFPDRFSGHQFPNYSSELNVNALLLGDSALYLCASSQLRAGPSTDTQYFGPGTRLTVL.

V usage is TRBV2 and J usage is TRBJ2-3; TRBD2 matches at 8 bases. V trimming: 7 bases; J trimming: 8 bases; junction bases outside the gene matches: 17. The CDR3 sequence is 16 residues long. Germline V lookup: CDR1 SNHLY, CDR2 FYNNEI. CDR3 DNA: TGTGCCAGCATAGGGTATAGCGGGGTCGCGGGGGGTACGCAGTATTTT. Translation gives CASIGYSGVAGGTQYF.

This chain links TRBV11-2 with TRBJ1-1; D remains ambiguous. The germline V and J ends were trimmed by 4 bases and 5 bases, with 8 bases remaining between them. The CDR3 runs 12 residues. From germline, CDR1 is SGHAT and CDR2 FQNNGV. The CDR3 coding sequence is TGTGCCAGCAGCTCGGGAGGGACTGAAGCTTTCTTT. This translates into CASSSGGTEAFF.

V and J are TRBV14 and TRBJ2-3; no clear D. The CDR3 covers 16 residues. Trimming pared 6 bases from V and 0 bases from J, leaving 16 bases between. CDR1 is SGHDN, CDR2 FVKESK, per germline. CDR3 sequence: CASSYKSAASTDTQYF. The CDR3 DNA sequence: TGTGCCAGCAGTTATAAGTCGGCTGCTAGCACAGATACGCAGTATTTT.

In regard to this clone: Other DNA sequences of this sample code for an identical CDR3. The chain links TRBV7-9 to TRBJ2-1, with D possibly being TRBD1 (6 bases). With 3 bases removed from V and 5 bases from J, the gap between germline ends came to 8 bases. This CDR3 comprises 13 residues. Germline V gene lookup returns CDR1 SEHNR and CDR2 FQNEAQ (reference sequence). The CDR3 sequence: CASSLTGNNEQFF. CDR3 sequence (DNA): TGTGCCAGCAGCTTGACAGGCAACAATGAGCAGTTCTTC.

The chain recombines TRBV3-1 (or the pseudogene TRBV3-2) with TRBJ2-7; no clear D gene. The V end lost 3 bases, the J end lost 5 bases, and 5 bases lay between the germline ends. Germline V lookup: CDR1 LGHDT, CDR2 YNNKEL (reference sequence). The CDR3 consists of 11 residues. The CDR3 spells CASSQKHEQYF. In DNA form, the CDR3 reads TGTGCCAGCAGCCAGAAGCACGAGCAGTACTTC.

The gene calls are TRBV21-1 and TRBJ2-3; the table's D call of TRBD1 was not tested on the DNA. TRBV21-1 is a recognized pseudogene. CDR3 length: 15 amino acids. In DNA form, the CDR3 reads TGTGCCAGCAGTCCCAAGGGGGCGGCAGGAGATACGCAGTATTTT. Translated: CASSPKGAAGDTQYF.

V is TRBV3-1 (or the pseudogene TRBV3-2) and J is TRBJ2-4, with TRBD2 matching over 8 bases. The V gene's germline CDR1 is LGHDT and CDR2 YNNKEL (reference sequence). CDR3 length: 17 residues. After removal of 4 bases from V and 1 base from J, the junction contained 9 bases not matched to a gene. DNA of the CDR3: TGTGCCAGCAGCCGAGCTGACGGGGGGGCGGCCAAAAACATTCAGTACTTC. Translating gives CASSRADGGAAKNIQYF.

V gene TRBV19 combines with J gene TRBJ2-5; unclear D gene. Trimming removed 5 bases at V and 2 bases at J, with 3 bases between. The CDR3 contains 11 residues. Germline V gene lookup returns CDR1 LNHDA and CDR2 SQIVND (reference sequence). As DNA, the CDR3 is TGTGCCAGTAGTCAACAAGAGACCCAGTACTTC. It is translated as CASSQQETQYF.

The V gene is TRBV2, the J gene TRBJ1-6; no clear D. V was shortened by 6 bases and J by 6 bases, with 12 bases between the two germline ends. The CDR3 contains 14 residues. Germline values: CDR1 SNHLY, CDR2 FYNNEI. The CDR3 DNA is TGTGCCAGCAGAGTAGGACTGATTAATTCACCCCTCCACTTT. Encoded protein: CASRVGLINSPLHF. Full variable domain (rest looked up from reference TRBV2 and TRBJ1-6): EPEVTQTPSHQVTQMGQEVILRCVPISNHLYFYWYRQILGQKVEFLVSFYNNEISEKSEIFDDQFSVERPDGSNFTLKIRSTKLEDSAMYFCASRVGLINSPLHFGNGTRLTVT.

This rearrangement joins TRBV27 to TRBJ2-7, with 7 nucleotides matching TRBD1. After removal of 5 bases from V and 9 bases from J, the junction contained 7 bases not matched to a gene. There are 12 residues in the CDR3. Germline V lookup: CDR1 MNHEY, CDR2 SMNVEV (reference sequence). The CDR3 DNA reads TGTGCCAGCAGTCCTCGACAGGGCGTGCAGTACTTC. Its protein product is CASSPRQGVQYF.

The CDR3 DNA is TGTGCCAGCAGTCAGGACCCGGGTTATTACAATGAGCAGTTCTTC. It specifies CASSQDPGYYNEQFF. This chain connects TRBV7-3 to TRBJ2-1; the D is unclear. Looked up from germline, CDR1 is SGHTA and CDR2 is FQGTGA. Trimming shortened V by 6 bases and J by 4 bases, and 16 bases separated the two germline ends. There are 15 residues in the CDR3.

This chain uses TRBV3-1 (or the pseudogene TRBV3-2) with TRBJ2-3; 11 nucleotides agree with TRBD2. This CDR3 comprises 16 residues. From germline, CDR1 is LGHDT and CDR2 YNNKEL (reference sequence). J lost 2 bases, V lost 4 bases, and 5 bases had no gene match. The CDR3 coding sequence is TGTGCCAGCAGCCGCCCGACTAGCGGGGTCACAGATACGCAGTATTTT. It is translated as CASSRPTSGVTDTQYF.

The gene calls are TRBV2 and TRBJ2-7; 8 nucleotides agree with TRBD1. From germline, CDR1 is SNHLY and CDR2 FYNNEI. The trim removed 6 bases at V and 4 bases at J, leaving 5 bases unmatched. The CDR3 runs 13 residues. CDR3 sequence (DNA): TGTGCCAGCAGCCGGACAGGGTCTTACGAGCAGTACTTC. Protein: CASSRTGSYEQYF.

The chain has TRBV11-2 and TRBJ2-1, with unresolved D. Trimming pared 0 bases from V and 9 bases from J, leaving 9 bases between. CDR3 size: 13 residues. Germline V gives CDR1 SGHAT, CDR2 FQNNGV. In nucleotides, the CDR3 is TGTGCCAGCAGCTTAGAGGGTTGGGGTGAGCAGTTCTTC. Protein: CASSLEGWGEQFF.

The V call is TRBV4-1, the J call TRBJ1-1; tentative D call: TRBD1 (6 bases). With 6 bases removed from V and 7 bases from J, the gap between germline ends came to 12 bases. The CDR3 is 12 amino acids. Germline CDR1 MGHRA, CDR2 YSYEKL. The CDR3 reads CASSKQGFEAFF. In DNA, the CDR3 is TGCGCCAGCAGTAAACAGGGATTTGAAGCTTTCTTT.

CDR3 in amino acids: CASSVHGTNTDTQYF. The CDR3 DNA reads TGTGCCAGCAGTGTCCACGGGACCAACACAGATACGCAGTATTTT. The gene calls are TRBV27 and TRBJ2-3; either TRBD1 or TRBD2 may supply D (5 bases each). The ends were cut back, 5 bases at V and 2 bases at J, with 14 bases in the middle. CDR1 MNHEY and CDR2 SMNVEV come from the germline V gene (reference sequence). The CDR3 runs to 15 residues.

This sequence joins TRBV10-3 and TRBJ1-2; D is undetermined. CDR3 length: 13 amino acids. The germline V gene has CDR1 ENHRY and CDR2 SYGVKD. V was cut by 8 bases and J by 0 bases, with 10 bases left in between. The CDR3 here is CAIRRTANYGYTF. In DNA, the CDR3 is TGTGCCATCCGGCGGACCGCTAACTATGGCTACACCTTC.

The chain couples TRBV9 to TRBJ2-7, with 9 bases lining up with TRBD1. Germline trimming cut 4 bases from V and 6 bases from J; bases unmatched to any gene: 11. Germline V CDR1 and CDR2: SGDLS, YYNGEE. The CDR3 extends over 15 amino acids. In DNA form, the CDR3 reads TGTGCCAGCAGCCTATGGGACAGGGACGTTGGCGAGCAGTACTTC. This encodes CASSLWDRDVGEQYF.

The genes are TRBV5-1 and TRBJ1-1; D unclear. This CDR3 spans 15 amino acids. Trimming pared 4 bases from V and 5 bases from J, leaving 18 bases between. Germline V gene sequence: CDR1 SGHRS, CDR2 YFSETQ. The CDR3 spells CASSPRGLSGTEAFF. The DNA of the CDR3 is TGCGCCAGCAGCCCCCGGGGATTATCGGGGACTGAAGCTTTCTTT.

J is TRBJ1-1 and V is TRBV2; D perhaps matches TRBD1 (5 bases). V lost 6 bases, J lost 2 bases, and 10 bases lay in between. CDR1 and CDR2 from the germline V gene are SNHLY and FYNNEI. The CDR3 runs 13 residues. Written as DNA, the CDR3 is TGTGCCAGCAGCCGGCAGGGTAACACTGAAGCTTTCTTT. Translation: CASSRQGNTEAFF.

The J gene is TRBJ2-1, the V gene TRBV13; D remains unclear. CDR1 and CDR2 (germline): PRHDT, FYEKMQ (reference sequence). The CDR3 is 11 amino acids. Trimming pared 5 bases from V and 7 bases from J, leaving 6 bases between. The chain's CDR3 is CASSATNEQFF. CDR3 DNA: TGTGCCAGCAGCGCTACTAATGAGCAGTTCTTC.

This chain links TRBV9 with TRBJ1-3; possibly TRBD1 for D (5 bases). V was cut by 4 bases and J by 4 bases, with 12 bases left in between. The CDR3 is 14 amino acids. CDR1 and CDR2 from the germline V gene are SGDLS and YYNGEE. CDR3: CASSLGRLGNTIYF. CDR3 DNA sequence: TGTGCCAGCAGCCTGGGACGGCTGGGAAACACCATATATTTT.

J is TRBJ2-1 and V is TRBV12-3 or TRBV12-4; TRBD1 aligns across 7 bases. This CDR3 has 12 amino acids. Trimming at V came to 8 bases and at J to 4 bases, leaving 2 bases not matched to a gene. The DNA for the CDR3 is TGTGCCAGCCCGGGACAGTACAATGAGCAGTTCTTC. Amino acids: CASPGQYNEQFF.

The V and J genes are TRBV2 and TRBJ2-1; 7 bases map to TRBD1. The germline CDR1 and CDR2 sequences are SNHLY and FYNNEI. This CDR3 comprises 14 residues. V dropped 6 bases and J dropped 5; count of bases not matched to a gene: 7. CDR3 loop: CASSLRDRNNEQFF. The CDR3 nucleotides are TGTGCCAGCAGCCTACGGGACAGAAACAATGAGCAGTTCTTC.